This T cell receptor beta chain was observed in a study of STAT5B mutations in CD4+ large granular lymphocyte leukemia. Per germline, CDR1 SGHRS and CDR2 YFSETQ. The CDR3 is 14 residues long. V dropped 4 bases and J dropped 3 bases, with 11 bases sitting between them. Using immunoSEQ multiplex PCR, the repertoire was profiled, and TCRdb retains in-frame clones only, with some absent. The sample includes approximately 19,000 clones, roughly 77% of them seen just once. The chain joins TRBV5-1 to TRBJ1-5; a possible D gene is TRBD1 (5 bases). This TCR derives from a human donor in good health. Sequences were obtained from CD4+ T cells from blood buffy coats. CDR3 in amino acids: CASSPTGPNQPQHF. CDR3 DNA: TGCGCCAGCAGCCCAACGGGGCCCAATCAGCCCCAGCATTTT.